The 9 T cell receptor beta chains reported below all come from one sample, sequenced in a study of OX40 agonist ivuxolimab in advanced cancers. Receptor libraries were prepared by the immunoSEQ multiplex PCR assay. This is the immuneACCESS table as TCRdb keeps it, with only in-frame sequences that have V and J called. A part of the clones is gone; compared with another copy, unresolved V genes explain less than half, and the rest is unexplained. This sample comprises approximately 70,000 clones, around 79% of them detected only once. The ten biggest clones cover about 5% of the sample. The source material was CD4+ or CD8+ T cells sorted from blood, sampled in a trial of the OX40 agonist ivuxolimab. The receptors shown here come from an adult with an advanced solid tumor such as melanoma, head and neck, liver or kidney cancer.

The rearrangement links TRBV9 to TRBJ2-5; 10 nucleotides match TRBD1. This CDR3 comprises 16 residues. From germline, CDR1 is SGDLS and CDR2 YYNGEE. The V segment lost 0 bases and the J segment 5 bases; nucleotides outside the gene matches: 7. This CDR3 reads CASSVASDRGLETQYF. DNA for the CDR3: TGTGCCAGCAGCGTAGCCTCGGACAGGGGGTTGGAGACCCAGTACTTC.

This chain connects TRBV11-3 to TRBJ2-3, with 9 bases identical to TRBD2. With 8 bases clipped from V and 6 bases from J, the junction kept 12 bases outside the gene matches. Germline CDR1 SGHNT, CDR2 YENEEA. The CDR3 spans 15 residues. CDR3 in amino acids: CASAGGRVIGDTQYF. The CDR3 DNA follows: TGTGCCAGCGCCGGCGGGAGGGTAATAGGGGATACGCAGTATTTT.

DNA for the CDR3: TGTGCCACGACTACGACGGGACCTTACGAGCAGTACTTC. Amino acid sequence: CATTTTGPYEQYF. The chain links TRBV6-1 to TRBJ2-7, with D possibly called TRBD1 or TRBD2 (5 bases each). Trimming removed 10 bases from V and 4 bases from J, with 17 bases in between. Germline values: CDR1 MNHNS, CDR2 SASEGT. The CDR3 consists of 13 residues.

This clone was seen a few times. The rearrangement joins TRBV4-1 to TRBJ1-1; 9 bases are shared with TRBD1. V lost 3 bases, J lost 4 bases, and 6 bases stayed unmatched. Germline V lookup: CDR1 MGHRA, CDR2 YSYEKL. This CDR3 spans 15 amino acids. The CDR3 DNA is TGCGCCAGCAGCCAGGGACAGGGACGAAGCACTGAAGCTTTCTTT. This codes for CASSQGQGRSTEAFF.

The chain carries TRBV27 and TRBJ2-5, with 7 bases that match TRBD2. The CDR3 covers 17 residues. The germline CDR1 and CDR2 sequences are MNHEY and SMNVEV (reference sequence). V dropped 0 bases and J dropped 3; count of bases not matched to a gene: 10. CDR3 loop: CASSLSMAGAGEETQYF. CDR3 DNA sequence: TGTGCCAGCAGTTTATCGATGGCTGGTGCGGGGGAAGAGACCCAGTACTTC.

This clone was recorded once. The chain employs TRBV28 and TRBJ1-4; 7 bases align to TRBD1. The CDR3 is made up of 15 amino acids. Germline-derived CDR1 and CDR2 are MDHEN and SYDVKM. After removal of 6 bases from V and 1 base from J, the junction contained 5 bases not matched to a gene. The CDR3 sequence: CASRWTGGTNEKLFF. CDR3 DNA sequence: TGTGCCAGCAGGTGGACAGGAGGAACTAATGAAAAACTGTTTTTT.

This clone was observed a single time. The rearrangement joins TRBV28 to TRBJ2-1; no definite D call. Germline loops: CDR1 MDHEN, CDR2 SYDVKM. This CDR3 spans 15 amino acids. V shed 3 bases and J shed 6 bases, with 15 bases lying between them. The CDR3 loop reads CASSFPLGMINEQFF. The CDR3 region has the DNA TGTGCCAGCAGTTTTCCGCTAGGTATGATCAATGAGCAGTTCTTC.

V is TRBV10-1 and J is TRBJ1-4; no firm D call. CDR3 length equals 20 residues. Trimming removed 4 bases from V and 0 bases from J, with 24 bases in between. Germline CDR1 WNHNN, CDR2 SYGVQD (reference sequence). DNA for the CDR3: TGCGCCAGCAGTGGGGTAGGGAGGCGGCTTGAAGCTACAACTAATGAAAAACTGTTTTTT. Protein product: CASSGVGRRLEATTNEKLFF.

The genes are TRBV28 and TRBJ2-7; tentatively, D is TRBD2 (6 bases). Germline lookup yields CDR1 MDHEN and CDR2 SYDVKM. Trimming stripped 6 bases from V and 2 bases from J, with 14 bases between. There are 14 residues in the CDR3. CDR3 DNA: TGTGCCAGCAGGACTGACTGGGGGGCCTACGAGCAGTACTTC. This translates into CASRTDWGAYEQYF. The whole variable domain, remainder taken from reference TRBV28 and TRBJ2-7, is DVKVTQSSRYLVKRTGEKVFLECVQDMDHENMFWYRQDPGLGLRLIYFSYDVKMKEKGDIPEGYSVSREKKERFSLILESASTNQTSMYLCASRTDWGAYEQYFGPGTRLTVT.